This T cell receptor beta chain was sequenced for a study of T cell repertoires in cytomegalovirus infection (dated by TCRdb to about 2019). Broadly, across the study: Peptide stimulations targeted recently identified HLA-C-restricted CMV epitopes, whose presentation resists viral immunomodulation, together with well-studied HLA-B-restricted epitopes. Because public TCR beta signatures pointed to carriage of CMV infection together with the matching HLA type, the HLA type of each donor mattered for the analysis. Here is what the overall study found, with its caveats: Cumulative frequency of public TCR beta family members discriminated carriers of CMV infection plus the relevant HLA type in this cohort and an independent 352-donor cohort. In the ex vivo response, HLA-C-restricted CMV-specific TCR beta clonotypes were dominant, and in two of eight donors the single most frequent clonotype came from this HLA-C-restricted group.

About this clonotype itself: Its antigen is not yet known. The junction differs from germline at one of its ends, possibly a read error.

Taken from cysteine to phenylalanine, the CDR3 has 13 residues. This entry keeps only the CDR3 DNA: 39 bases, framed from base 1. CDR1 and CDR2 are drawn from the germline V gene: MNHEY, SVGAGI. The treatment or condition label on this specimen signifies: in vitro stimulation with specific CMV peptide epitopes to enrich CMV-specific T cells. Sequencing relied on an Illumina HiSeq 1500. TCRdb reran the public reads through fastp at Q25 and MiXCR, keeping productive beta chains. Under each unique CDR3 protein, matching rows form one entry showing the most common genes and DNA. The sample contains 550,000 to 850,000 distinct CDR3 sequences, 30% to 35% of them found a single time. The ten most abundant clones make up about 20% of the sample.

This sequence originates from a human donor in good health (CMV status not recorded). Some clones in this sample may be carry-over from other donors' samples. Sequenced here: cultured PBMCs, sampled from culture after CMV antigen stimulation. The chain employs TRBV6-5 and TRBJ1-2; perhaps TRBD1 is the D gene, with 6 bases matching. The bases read TGTGCCAGCAGCAGGGGACGACTCTATGACTACACCTTC. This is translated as CASSRGRLYDYTF.